These 12 T cell receptor beta chains were all obtained from the same sample, sequenced in a study of T-cell reconstitution after alpha-beta-depleted transplantation in children. A TCRbeta library incorporating unique molecular identifiers was prepared. Via MiXCR, TCRdb re-called the PCR reads, giving one row per CDR3 protein. Found here are approximately 650,000 distinct CDR3 sequences, around 12% of them singletons; the top ten hold 0.79%. The sequenced sample was PBMCs, obtained before TCRalphabeta/CD19-depleted stem cell transplant. These receptors were taken from a girl aged 2 to 10 with congenital amegakaryocytic thrombocytopenia, due to receive a stem cell transplant.

The gene calls are TRBV5-1 and TRBJ1-1; D call uncertain. The CDR3 loop spans 14 amino acids. V was clipped by 1 base and J by 1 base, with 8 bases between them. Germline lookup yields CDR1 SGHRS and CDR2 YFSETQ. CDR3 coding DNA: TGCGCCAGCAGCTTGTATCCAGCGAACACTGAAGCTTTCTTT. Protein product: CASSLYPANTEAFF.

This rearrangement joins TRBV7-9 to TRBJ1-3; maybe TRBD1 (5 bases). CDR3 size: 14 residues. The germline gives CDR1 SEHNR, CDR2 FQNEAQ (reference sequence). The V gene lost 4 bases and the J gene lost 1 base, with 8 bases spanning the gap. In DNA form, the CDR3 reads TGTGCCAGCAGCTCGACAGAGTCTGGAAACACCATATATTTT. It is translated as CASSSTESGNTIYF.

Note on this clonotype: This clone may be a read error of a much larger clone one base away. This sequence joins TRBV7-2 and TRBJ1-1; tentatively, D is TRBD1 (6 bases). The CDR3 covers 14 residues. In germline, CDR1 is SGHTA, CDR2 FQGNSA. CDR3 region: CASSSQGTGSEGFF. In nucleotides, the CDR3 is TGTGCCAGCAGTTCACAGGGTACGGGCTCTGAAGGTTTCTTT.

This clonotype was found a few times. The V call is TRBV7-8, the J call TRBJ2-6, with TRBD2 matching over 10 bases. Unmatched junction bases numbered 7, after V lost 5 bases and J lost 0 bases. This CDR3 contains 18 residues. Germline V gives CDR1 SGHVS, CDR2 FQNEAQ. The CDR3 bases are TGTGCCAGCAGCATTCTTACTAGCGGGGACTCTGGGGCCAACGTCCTGACTTTC. Amino acids: CASSILTSGDSGANVLTF.

This clonotype was seen more than once but under ten times. An end of the junction differs from the germline gene, which may be a read error. The V and J genes are TRBV20-1 and TRBJ2-3; no firm D call. This CDR3 has 9 residues. Germline lookup yields CDR1 DFQATT and CDR2 SNEGSKA (reference sequence). CDR3 nucleotide sequence: TGCAGTGTAGGGTCCCGGACCCCTTTT. Encoded protein: CSVGSRTPF.

This clonotype was seen at least ten times. The chain links TRBV20-1 to TRBJ2-1, with 9 bases lining up with TRBD2. The germline CDR1 and CDR2 sequences are DFQATT and SNEGSKA (reference sequence). The CDR3 runs 17 residues. J was trimmed by 7 bases and V by 3 bases; bases with no gene match: 16. CDR3 in DNA: TGCAGTGCTAGGGTCCGGGTTTTGGCGGGAGGGGGTAATGAGCAGTTCTTC. Its translation is CSARVRVLAGGGNEQFF.

The chain is built from TRBV12-5 and TRBJ2-1; D gene unclear. Looked up from germline, CDR1 is LGHNT and CDR2 is FRNRAP. This CDR3 has 13 amino acids. Trimming took off 1 base at V and 7 bases at J, with 8 bases between the two ends. CDR3 loop: CASGLGPWNEQFF. The CDR3 bases are TGTGCTAGTGGTTTGGGGCCCTGGAATGAGCAGTTCTTC.

This clonotype was picked up a small number of times. The chain carries TRBV27 and TRBJ2-1; 13 bases line up with TRBD2. After removal of 6 bases from V and 7 bases from J, the junction contained 6 bases not matched to a gene. CDR3 size: 15 residues. From germline, CDR1 is MNHEY and CDR2 SMNVEV (reference sequence). CDR3: CASSHGTSGTNEQFF. CDR3 sequence (DNA): TGTGCCAGCAGCCATGGGACTAGCGGGACGAATGAGCAGTTCTTC.

The genes are TRBV28 and TRBJ2-6; D is possibly TRBD1 (6 bases). The V end was cut by 4 bases, the J end by 0 bases, with 10 bases between. This CDR3 region has 16 residues. CDR1 MDHEN and CDR2 SYDVKM come from the germline V gene. The CDR3 loop is CASSSGTPSGANVLTF. CDR3 nucleotides: TGTGCCAGCAGTTCCGGGACACCCTCTGGGGCCAACGTCCTGACTTTC.

A word on this clonotype: This could be a read error, since a much larger clone is one nucleotide away. In DNA, the CDR3 is TGCAGTGCTAGACCACACACAGATACGCAGTATTTT. Translated: CSARPHTDTQYF. The rearrangement links TRBV20-1 to TRBJ2-3, with D hard to call. Between the trimmed V and J ends, which lost 2 bases and 2 bases, there was a span of 5 bases. This CDR3 has 12 amino acids. From germline, CDR1 is DFQATT and CDR2 SNEGSKA (reference sequence).

The chain combines TRBV28 with TRBJ1-2; D is unresolved. The germline V and J ends were trimmed by 8 bases and 2 bases, with 15 bases remaining between them. This CDR3 has 14 residues. Germline V CDR1 and CDR2: MDHEN, SYDVKM. CDR3 in amino acids: CASGEGYENYGYTF. Written as DNA, the CDR3 is TGTGCCAGCGGGGAGGGTTACGAGAACTATGGCTACACCTTC.

This clonotype appeared many times. The V call is TRBV20-1, the J call TRBJ2-1; TRBD2 matches at 9 bases. The CDR3 extends over 16 amino acids. Germline V CDR1 and CDR2: DFQATT, SNEGSKA (reference sequence). Germline trimming cut 3 bases from V and 3 bases from J; bases unmatched to any gene: 9. The CDR3, as DNA: TGCAGTGCTAGCCTGCTTCTAGCGGGATACTACAATGAGCAGTTCTTC. It yields the protein CSASLLLAGYYNEQFF.